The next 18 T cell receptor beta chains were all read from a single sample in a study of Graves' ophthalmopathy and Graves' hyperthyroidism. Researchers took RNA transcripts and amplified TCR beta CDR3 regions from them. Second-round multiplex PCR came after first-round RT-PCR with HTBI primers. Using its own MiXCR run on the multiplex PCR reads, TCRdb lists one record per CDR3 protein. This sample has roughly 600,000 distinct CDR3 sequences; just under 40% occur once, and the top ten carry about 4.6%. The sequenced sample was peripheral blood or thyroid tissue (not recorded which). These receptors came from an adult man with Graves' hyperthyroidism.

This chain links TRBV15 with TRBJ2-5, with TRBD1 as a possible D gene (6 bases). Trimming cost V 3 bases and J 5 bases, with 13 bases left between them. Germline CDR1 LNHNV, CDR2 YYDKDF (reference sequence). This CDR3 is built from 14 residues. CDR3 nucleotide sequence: TGTGCCACCAGCAGTGGCTATCAGGGGGAGACCCAGTACTTC. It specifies CATSSGYQGETQYF.

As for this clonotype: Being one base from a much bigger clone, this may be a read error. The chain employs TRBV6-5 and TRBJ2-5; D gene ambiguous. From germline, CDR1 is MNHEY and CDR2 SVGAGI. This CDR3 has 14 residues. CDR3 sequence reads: CASSYLTSQGTQYF. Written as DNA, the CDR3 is TGTGCCAGCAGTTACTTGACCTCCCAAGGGACCCAGTACTTC.

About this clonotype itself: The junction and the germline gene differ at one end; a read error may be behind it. This chain's CDR3 is CAISESSNEQPF. The CDR3 DNA follows: TGTGCCATCAGTGAGTCGAGCAATGAGCAGCCCTTC. V is TRBV10-3 and J is TRBJ2-1; D not resolved. CDR1 and CDR2 from the germline V gene are ENHRY and SYGVKD. The CDR3 spans 12 residues.

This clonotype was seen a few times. This CDR3 is CASSLRGRGSTEAFF. The CDR3 DNA follows: TGTGCCAGCAGTTTAAGGGGCAGGGGGAGCACTGAAGCTTTCTTT. This chain connects TRBV28 to TRBJ1-1; 7 bases align to TRBD1. V gave up 2 bases and J gave up 4 bases; unmatched junction bases: 7. CDR3 length: 15 amino acids. Germline CDR1 reads MDHEN; CDR2 reads SYDVKM.

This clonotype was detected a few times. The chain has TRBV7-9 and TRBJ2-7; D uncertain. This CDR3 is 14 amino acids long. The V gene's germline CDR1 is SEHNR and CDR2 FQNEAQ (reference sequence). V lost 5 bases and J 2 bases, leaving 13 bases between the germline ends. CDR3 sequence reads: CASSPLPPPYEQYF. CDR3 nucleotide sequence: TGTGCCAGCAGCCCCCTTCCACCTCCCTACGAGCAGTACTTC.

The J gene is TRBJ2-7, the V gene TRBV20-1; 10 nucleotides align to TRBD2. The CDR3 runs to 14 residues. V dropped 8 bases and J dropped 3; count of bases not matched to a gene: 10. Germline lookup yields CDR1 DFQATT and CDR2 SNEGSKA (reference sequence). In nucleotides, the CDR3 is TGCAGTTTAGCACCGTTAGCGGGGGGCTACGAGCAGTACTTC. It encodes CSLAPLAGGYEQYF.

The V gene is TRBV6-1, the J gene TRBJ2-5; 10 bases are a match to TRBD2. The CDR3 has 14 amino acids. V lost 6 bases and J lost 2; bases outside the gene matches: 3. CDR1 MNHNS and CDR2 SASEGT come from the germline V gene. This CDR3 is CASRLAGLQETQYF. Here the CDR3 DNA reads TGTGCCAGCAGACTAGCGGGACTACAAGAGACCCAGTACTTC.

DNA for the CDR3: TGTGCCAGCAGCCTTGTAGGGGACAGGGGGCGCTGGAGCAATCAGCCCCAGCATTTT. Its translation is CASSLVGDRGRWSNQPQHF. The V gene is TRBV7-9, the J gene TRBJ1-5; 12 bases map to TRBD1. Germline CDR1 SEHNR, CDR2 FQNEAQ (reference sequence). The CDR3 consists of 19 residues. After removal of 5 bases from V and 1 base from J, the junction contained 12 bases not matched to a gene.

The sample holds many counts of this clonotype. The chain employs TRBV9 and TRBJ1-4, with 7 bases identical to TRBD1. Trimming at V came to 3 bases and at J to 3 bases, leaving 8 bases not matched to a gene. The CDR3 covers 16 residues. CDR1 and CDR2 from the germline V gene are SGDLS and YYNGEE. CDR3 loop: CASSAGQRVANEKLFF. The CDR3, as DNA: TGTGCCAGCAGCGCGGGACAGAGGGTTGCTAATGAAAAACTGTTTTTT.

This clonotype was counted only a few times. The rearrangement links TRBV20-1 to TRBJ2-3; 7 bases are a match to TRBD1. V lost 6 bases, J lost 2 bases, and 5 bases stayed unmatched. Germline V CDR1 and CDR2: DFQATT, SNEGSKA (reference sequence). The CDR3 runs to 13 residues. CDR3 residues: CSALQGNTDTQYF. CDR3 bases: TGCAGTGCCTTACAGGGGAACACAGATACGCAGTATTTT.

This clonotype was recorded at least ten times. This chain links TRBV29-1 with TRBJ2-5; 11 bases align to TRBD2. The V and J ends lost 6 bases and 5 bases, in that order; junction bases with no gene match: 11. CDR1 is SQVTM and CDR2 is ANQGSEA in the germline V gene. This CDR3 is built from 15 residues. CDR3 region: CSVQGTSGSGETQYF. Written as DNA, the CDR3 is TGCAGCGTCCAAGGAACTAGCGGGAGTGGGGAGACCCAGTACTTC.

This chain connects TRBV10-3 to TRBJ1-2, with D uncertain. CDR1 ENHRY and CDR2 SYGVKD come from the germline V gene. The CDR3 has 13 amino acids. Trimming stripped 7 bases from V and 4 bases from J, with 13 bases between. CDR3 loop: CAITRQAGYGYTF. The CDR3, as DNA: TGTGCCATCACCCGCCAGGCCGGCTATGGCTACACCTTC.

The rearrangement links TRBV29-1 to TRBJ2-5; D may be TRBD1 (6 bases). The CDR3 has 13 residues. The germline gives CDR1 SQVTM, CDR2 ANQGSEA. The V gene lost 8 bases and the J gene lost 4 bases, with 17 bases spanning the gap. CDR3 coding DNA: TGCAGCTTGGGTCAGGGGCGACGAGAGACCCAGTACTTC. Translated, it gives CSLGQGRRETQYF.

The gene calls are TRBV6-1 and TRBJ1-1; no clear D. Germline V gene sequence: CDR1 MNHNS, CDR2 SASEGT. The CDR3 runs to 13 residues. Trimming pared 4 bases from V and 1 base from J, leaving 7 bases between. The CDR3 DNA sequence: TGTGCCAGCAGTGTGTTGGGGAACACTGAAGCTTTCTTT. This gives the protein CASSVLGNTEAFF.

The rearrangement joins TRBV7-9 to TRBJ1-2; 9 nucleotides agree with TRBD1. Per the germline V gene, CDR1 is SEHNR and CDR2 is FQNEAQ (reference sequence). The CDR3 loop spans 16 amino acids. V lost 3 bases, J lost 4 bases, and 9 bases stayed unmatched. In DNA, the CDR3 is TGTGCCAGCAGCTTCCGGGACAGGGATCGCGGCTATGGCTACACCTTC. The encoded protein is CASSFRDRDRGYGYTF.

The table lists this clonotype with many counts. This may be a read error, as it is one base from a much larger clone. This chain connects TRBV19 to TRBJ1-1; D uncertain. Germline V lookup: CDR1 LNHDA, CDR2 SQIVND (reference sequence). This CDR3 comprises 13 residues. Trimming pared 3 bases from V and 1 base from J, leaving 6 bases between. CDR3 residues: CASSMRGNTEAFF. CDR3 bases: TGTGCCAGTAGTATGCGGGGGAACACTGAAGCTTTCTTT.

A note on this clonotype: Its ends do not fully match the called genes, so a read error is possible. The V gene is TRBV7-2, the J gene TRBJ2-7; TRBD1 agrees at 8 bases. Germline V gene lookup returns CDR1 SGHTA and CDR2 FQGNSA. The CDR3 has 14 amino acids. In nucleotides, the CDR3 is TGCGCCAGCAGACATACAGGGGGTGCCTACGAGCAGTACTTC. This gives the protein CASRHTGGAYEQYF.

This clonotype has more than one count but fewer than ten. CDR3 region: CASSEDRGSDTQYF. CDR3 DNA sequence: TGTGCCAGTAGTGAGGACAGGGGCTCAGATACGCAGTATTTT. The chain combines TRBV19 with TRBJ2-3, with 9 bases identical to TRBD1. The CDR3 sequence is 14 residues long. Germline CDR1 LNHDA, CDR2 SQIVND (reference sequence). J was trimmed by 4 bases and V by 5 bases; bases with no gene match: 4.